This T cell receptor (beta chain) is drawn from a study of regulatory T cells in long-lasting Graves disease. Study background: Graves' patients (newly diagnosed) had been on antithyroid drugs under 3 months. Overall study findings and caveats: It was peripheral blood alone, not thyroid tissue, that was studied.

As concerns this clonotype: Its antigen is as yet unknown.

The ends lost 0 bases at V and 4 bases at J; junction bases unmatched: 2. Germline V gene sequence: CDR1 MNHEY, CDR2 SVGAGI. The CDR3 length is 14 residues. Noted time point: newly diagnosed GD, antithyroid drugs for less than 3 months. Preparation of the TCR library used RNA extracted from PBMCs. Through Arm-PCR of CDR3 regions and iRepertoire HTBI primers, TCR beta libraries were built. TCRdb re-analysed the multiplex PCR reads in MiXCR, keeping a single row per CDR3 protein. The sample has hundreds of thousands of distinct CDR3 sequences, approximately 15% seen once; the top ten hold 18%. These data are also associated with another study on T cells in Graves' hyperthyroidism and ophthalmopathy.

The sequence was obtained from a woman in her twenties or thirties with Graves disease. This chain joins TRBV6-5 and TRBJ1-2; the match to TRBD1 covers 7 bases. The starting material was peripheral blood mononuclear cells (PBMCs), obtained at new diagnosis, from a patient treated with antithyroid drugs. The CDR3 DNA sequence: TGTGCCAGCAGTTACTCCAGACAGGGCTATGGCTACACCTTC. It is translated as CASSYSRQGYGYTF.